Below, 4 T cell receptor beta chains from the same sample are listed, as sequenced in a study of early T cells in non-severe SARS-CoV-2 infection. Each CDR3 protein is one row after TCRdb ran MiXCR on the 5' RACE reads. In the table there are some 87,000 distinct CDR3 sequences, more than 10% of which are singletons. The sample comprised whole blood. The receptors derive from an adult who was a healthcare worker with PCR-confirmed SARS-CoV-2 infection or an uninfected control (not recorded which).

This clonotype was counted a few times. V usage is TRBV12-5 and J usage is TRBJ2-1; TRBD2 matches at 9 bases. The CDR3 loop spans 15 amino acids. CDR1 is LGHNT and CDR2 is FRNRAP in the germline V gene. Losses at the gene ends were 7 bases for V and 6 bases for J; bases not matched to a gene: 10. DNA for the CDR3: TGTGCTAGTGCCGCTAGCGGGACCATCAGCAATGAGCAGTTCTTC. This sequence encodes CASAASGTISNEQFF.

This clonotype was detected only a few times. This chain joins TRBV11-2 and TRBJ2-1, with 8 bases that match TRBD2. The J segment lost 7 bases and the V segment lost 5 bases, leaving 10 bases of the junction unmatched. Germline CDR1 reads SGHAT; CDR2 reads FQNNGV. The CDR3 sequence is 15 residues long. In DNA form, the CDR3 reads TGTGCCAGCAGCACCCTCAACGGGGGGGCGAATGAGCAGTTCTTC. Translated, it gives CASSTLNGGANEQFF.

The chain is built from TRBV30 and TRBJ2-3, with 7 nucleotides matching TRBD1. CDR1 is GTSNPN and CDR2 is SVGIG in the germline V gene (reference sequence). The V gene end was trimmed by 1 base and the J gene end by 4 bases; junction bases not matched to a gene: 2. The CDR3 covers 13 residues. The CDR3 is CAWSGDSADTQYF. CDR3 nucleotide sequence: TGTGCCTGGAGTGGGGACAGTGCAGATACGCAGTATTTT.

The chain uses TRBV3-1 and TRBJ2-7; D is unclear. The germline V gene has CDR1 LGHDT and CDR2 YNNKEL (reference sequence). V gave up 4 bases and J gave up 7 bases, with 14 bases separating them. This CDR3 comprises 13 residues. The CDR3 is CASSPRTPWEQYF. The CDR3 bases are TGTGCCAGCAGCCCCCGGACCCCTTGGGAGCAGTACTTC.